This TCR beta chain is drawn from a study of a mutant IDH1 vaccine in newly diagnosed glioma. Across the whole study: Averaging roughly 40 years of age, treated patients were about 62% male and 37.5% female. Patients arrived already treated with radiotherapy, temozolomide, or both, most having had both.

V lost 0 bases, J lost 0 bases, and 8 bases lay in between. Germline-derived CDR1 and CDR2 are GTSNPN and SVGIG (reference sequence). The CDR3 has 14 residues. Time point: week 47, end of study. Vaccination used 300 ug of mutant IDH1 20-mer peptide per dose, with topical imiquimod. Weeks 1, 3, 5, 7, 11, 15, 19 and 23 were when patients received their eight vaccinations. New WHO grade 3 or 4 astrocytomas that were IDH1-mutant and ATRX-lost occurred in the donors. Repertoires were generated with immunoSEQ multiplex PCR, while TCRdb's copy carries only in-frame clones and drops some. Found here are more than 30,000 clones, roughly 90% of them singletons; the top ten hold 2% to 2.5%. For this clone: Its cognate antigen is unknown.

This specimen was PBMCs, taken from a glioma patient whose treatment included an IDH1 peptide vaccine. The chain links TRBV30 to TRBJ1-2, with D hard to call. This receptor was taken from a man in his forties or fifties with glioma. CDR3 sequence (DNA): TGTGCCTGGAGTGTACGGACTTCTAACTATGGCTACACCTTC. This translates into CAWSVRTSNYGYTF.